This T cell receptor beta chain was documented in a study of T cell changes during pregnancy in multiple sclerosis. Some clones are missing from TCRdb's copy, which holds only in-frame ones; the method was immunoSEQ multiplex PCR. This sample has approximately 35,000 clones; around nine tenths occur once, and the top ten carry about 0.72%. CDR1 MDHEN and CDR2 SYDVKM come from the germline V gene. The CDR3 has 19 amino acids. V was pared by 3 bases and J by 0 bases, with 21 bases between. Sequenced material: CD4+ T cells from peripheral blood mononuclear cells, taken after pregnancy. The rearrangement links TRBV28 to TRBJ1-5; D not certain. The clonotype originates from a female donor in good health, enrolled as a control in a pregnancy study. As DNA, the CDR3 is TGTGCCAGCAGTTTCGCCTTTGTGGCGGGGTATGATAGCAATCAGCCCCAGCATTTT. Translation: CASSFAFVAGYDSNQPQHF.